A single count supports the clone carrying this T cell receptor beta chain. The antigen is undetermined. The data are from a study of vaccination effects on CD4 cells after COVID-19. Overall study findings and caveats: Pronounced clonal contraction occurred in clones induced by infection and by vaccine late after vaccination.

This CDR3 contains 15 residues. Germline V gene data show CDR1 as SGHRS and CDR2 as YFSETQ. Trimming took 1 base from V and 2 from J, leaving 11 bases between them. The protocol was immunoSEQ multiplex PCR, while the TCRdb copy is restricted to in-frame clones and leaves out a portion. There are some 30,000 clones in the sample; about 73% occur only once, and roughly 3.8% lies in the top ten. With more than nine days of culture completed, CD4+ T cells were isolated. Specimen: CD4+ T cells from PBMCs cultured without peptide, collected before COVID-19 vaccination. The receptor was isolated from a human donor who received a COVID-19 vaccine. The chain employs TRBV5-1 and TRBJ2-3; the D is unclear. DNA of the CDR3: TGCGCCAGCAGCTTGTACTCCCCACTCACAGATACGCAGTATTTT. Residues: CASSLYSPLTDTQYF.